The 26 T cell receptor beta chains below come from one sample, sequenced in a study of blood T cell repertoires in COVID-19. Method: immunoSEQ multiplex PCR; TCRdb's copy keeps in-frame clones and lacks some. This table holds around 140,000 clones, roughly 90% found once. Sequenced: peripheral blood. These receptors were obtained from a man between 65 and 85 years old with active COVID-19.

V is TRBV10-3 and J is TRBJ1-6, with a possible D match to TRBD1 (5 bases). Germline V gene lookup returns CDR1 ENHRY and CDR2 SYGVKD. V lost 2 bases and J 12 bases, leaving 8 bases between the germline ends. This CDR3 is built from 12 residues. The CDR3 loop is CAISEGGGPLHF. In DNA form, the CDR3 reads TGTGCCATCAGTGAGGGGGGAGGACCCCTCCACTTT.

This clone was detected only once. The rearrangement links TRBV7-2 to TRBJ2-1; a weak D match, TRBD2 (6 bases). Germline CDR1 is SGHTA and CDR2 is FQGNSA. Deletions cut 9 bases from V and 2 bases from J, with 17 bases between. This CDR3 has 15 amino acids. CDR3: CASSAGPPAYNEQFF. DNA for the CDR3: TGTGCCAGTTCCGCGGGGCCCCCCGCCTACAATGAGCAGTTCTTC.

This chain links TRBV15 with TRBJ2-1, with 10 bases aligning to TRBD1. Germline lookup yields CDR1 LNHNV and CDR2 YYDKDF (reference sequence). The CDR3 is made up of 16 amino acids. V shed 4 bases and J 7 bases; nucleotides not matched to a gene: 10. In nucleotides, the CDR3 is TGTGCCACCAGCAAACTGAGGGACAGGGGTTTGAATGAGCAGTTCTTC. Its protein is CATSKLRDRGLNEQFF.

This clone turned up a few times. The chain uses TRBV21-1 and TRBJ2-7; whether TRBD2, the table's D call, matches the DNA was not checked. TRBV21-1 corresponds to a pseudogene. This CDR3 has 10 residues. For the CDR3, the DNA is TGTGCCAGCAGCCGCTACGAGCAGTACTTC. Translation gives CASSRYEQYF.

CDR3 residues: CASSSRGRNTEAFF. The CDR3 coding sequence is TGTGCCAGCAGTTCCAGGGGTAGGAACACTGAAGCTTTCTTT. The chain carries TRBV27 and TRBJ1-1; tentative D call: TRBD1 (6 bases). CDR3 length: 14 residues. The germline CDR1 and CDR2 sequences are MNHEY and SMNVEV (reference sequence). V was cut by 4 bases and J by 1 base, with 10 bases left in between.

The chain is built from TRBV18 and TRBJ2-7; 7 bases agree with TRBD2. The CDR3 runs to 15 residues. V gave up 3 bases and J gave up 3 bases; unmatched junction bases: 8. CDR1 and CDR2 from the germline V gene are KGHSH and LQKENI. The CDR3: CASSPSSGTIYEQYF. The CDR3 DNA sequence: TGTGCCAGCTCACCTTCCAGCGGGACCATCTACGAGCAGTACTTC.

The chain joins TRBV6-5 to TRBJ2-7; perhaps TRBD2 as D (6 bases). V was pared by 8 bases and J by 4 bases, with 15 bases between. The CDR3 loop spans 13 amino acids. The germline V gene has CDR1 MNHEY and CDR2 SVGAGI. CDR3 bases: TGTGCCAGCGCGAAACTGGGAGGTTACGAGCAGTACTTC. Translating it yields CASAKLGGYEQYF.

The chain carries TRBV7-9 and TRBJ1-4, with 9 nucleotides matching TRBD1. Losses at the gene ends were 3 bases for V and 5 bases for J; bases not matched to a gene: 10. This CDR3 has 17 amino acids. The germline CDR1 and CDR2 sequences are SEHNR and FQNEAQ (reference sequence). CDR3 residues: CASSFGTGPPQNEKLFF. CDR3 bases: TGTGCCAGCAGCTTCGGGACAGGGCCCCCACAGAATGAAAAACTGTTTTTT. Full variable domain (outside the CDR3, taken from reference TRBV7-9 and TRBJ1-4): DTGVSQNPRHKITKRGQNVTFRCDPISEHNRLYWYRQTLGQGPEFLTYFQNEAQLEKSRLLSDRFSAERPKGSFSTLEIQRTEQGDSAMYLCASSFGTGPPQNEKLFFGSGTQLSVL.

CDR3 residues: CASSLGLAGVDEQFF. The CDR3 DNA reads as TGCGCCAGCAGCCTGGGACTAGCGGGAGTTGATGAGCAGTTCTTC. The V gene is TRBV5-1, the J gene TRBJ2-1; 14 bases are shared with TRBD2. Germline values: CDR1 SGHRS, CDR2 YFSETQ. This CDR3 spans 15 amino acids. With V trimmed by 4 bases and J by 8 bases, 5 bases remained unmatched.

CDR3 sequence (DNA): TGTGCCAGCAGCCCCCCGGGACTAGCGTCCTACGAGCAGTACTTC. Translated: CASSPPGLASYEQYF. This rearrangement joins TRBV28 to TRBJ2-7, with TRBD2 matching 10 bases. CDR3 length: 15 residues. J gave up 1 base and V 6 bases, and 6 bases lay outside the gene matches. Germline V gene lookup returns CDR1 MDHEN and CDR2 SYDVKM.

This clone appeared a few times. CDR3 DNA sequence: TGTGCCAGCTCAGACAGGGAAGTGAACTCACCCCTCCACTTT. It translates to CASSDREVNSPLHF. This sequence joins TRBV3-1 (or the pseudogene TRBV3-2) and TRBJ1-6; TRBD1 matches at 7 bases. The CDR3 length is 14 residues. After removal of 8 bases from V and 10 bases from J, the junction contained 11 bases not matched to a gene. Germline V gene lookup returns CDR1 LGHDT and CDR2 YNNKEL (reference sequence).

This chain uses TRBV4-3 with TRBJ2-7, with 11 bases aligning to TRBD2. The CDR3 has 15 amino acids. J gave up 0 bases and V 3 bases, and 1 base lay outside the gene matches. Germline values: CDR1 LGHNA, CDR2 YSLEER. CDR3 region: CASSHTSGSSYEQYF. The CDR3 coding sequence is TGCGCCAGCAGCCACACTAGCGGGAGCTCCTACGAGCAGTACTTC.

V and J are TRBV6-5 and TRBJ2-1, with D perhaps matching TRBD2 (5 bases). CDR1 is MNHEY and CDR2 is SVGAGI in the germline V gene. Trimming removed 2 bases from V and 8 bases from J, with 16 bases in between. The CDR3 totals 15 residues. The CDR3 DNA follows: TGTGCCAGCAGTTACGGTCGGGGTTTAAGCGATGAGCAGTTCTTC. It codes for CASSYGRGLSDEQFF.

V is TRBV21-1 and J is TRBJ1-2; the table's TRBD1 call for D was not verified on the DNA. TRBV21-1 is listed as a pseudogene. The CDR3 runs to 13 residues. The CDR3 bases are TGTGCCGCCGCATCCCCCGGGACAGAGATAGATACCTTC. Its protein product is CAAASPGTEIDTF.

The J gene is TRBJ2-7, the V gene TRBV11-1; 7 bases align to TRBD1. The CDR3 length is 15 residues. The ends lost 5 bases at V and 3 bases at J; junction bases unmatched: 10. Per the germline V gene, CDR1 is SGHAT and CDR2 is FQDESV (reference sequence). CDR3 region: CASSPTRDRSYEQYF. The CDR3, as DNA: TGTGCCAGCAGCCCGACCCGGGACAGAAGCTACGAGCAGTACTTC.

The chain combines TRBV18 with TRBJ2-7; a possible D gene is TRBD2 (6 bases). Trimming pared 2 bases from V and 6 bases from J, leaving 17 bases between. Germline values: CDR1 KGHSH, CDR2 LQKENI. The CDR3 extends over 15 amino acids. Here the CDR3 reads CASSPVGTSPGEQYF. The CDR3 nucleotides read TGTGCCAGCTCACCAGTTGGGACTTCCCCTGGCGAGCAGTACTTC.

A remark on this clone: One junction end disagrees with the germline gene, perhaps due to a read error. V usage is TRBV7-3 and J usage is TRBJ2-7; no firm D call. The CDR3 covers 13 residues. CDR1 and CDR2 (germline): SGHTA, FQGTGA. In DNA form, the CDR3 reads TGTGCCAACAGCTTAGTTGCGAACTACGAGCAGTACTTC. Translating gives CANSLVANYEQYF.

The gene calls are TRBV30 and TRBJ2-2; 7 bases match TRBD1. This CDR3 is built from 12 residues. Trimming took 8 bases from V and 3 from J; bases not matched to a gene: 3. Germline lookup yields CDR1 GTSNPN and CDR2 SVGIG (reference sequence). For the CDR3, the DNA is TGTGCCGTGACAGGGTACACCGGGGAGCTGTTTTTT. Its protein product is CAVTGYTGELFF.

V gene TRBV29-1 combines with J gene TRBJ2-6; 9 nucleotides line up with TRBD1. Germline assignment: CDR1 SQVTM and CDR2 ANQGSEA. Trimming cost V 3 bases and J 2 bases; bases outside gene matches: 14. The CDR3 extends over 19 amino acids. The DNA for the CDR3 is TGCAGCGTTGAGGAGTTCCCGGGACAGGGCTCTACTGGGGCCAACGTCCTGACTTTC. Translating gives CSVEEFPGQGSTGANVLTF.

The J gene is TRBJ1-1, the V gene TRBV28, with TRBD1 matching over 7 bases. Germline loops: CDR1 MDHEN, CDR2 SYDVKM. The CDR3 runs to 15 residues. V was pared by 2 bases and J by 6 bases, with 9 bases of the junction left unmatched. The CDR3 sequence: CASSLPGVGGPEAFF. DNA for the CDR3: TGTGCCAGCAGTTTACCCGGGGTAGGGGGCCCTGAAGCTTTCTTT.

The CDR3 nucleotides read TGTGCCATCAGTGCGGGACTAGCGGTCTACGAGCAGTACTTC. Translated: CAISAGLAVYEQYF. The rearrangement joins TRBV10-3 to TRBJ2-7; 11 nucleotides match TRBD2. The J segment lost 3 bases and the V segment lost 4 bases, leaving 2 bases of the junction unmatched. Germline assignment: CDR1 ENHRY and CDR2 SYGVKD. The CDR3 totals 14 residues.

This chain joins TRBV27 and TRBJ2-1; D perhaps matches TRBD1 (6 bases). V was cut by 2 bases and J by 4 bases, with 12 bases left in between. The germline gives CDR1 MNHEY, CDR2 SMNVEV (reference sequence). The CDR3 runs to 15 residues. The CDR3 coding sequence is TGTGCCAGCAGTTTAGAAGGACAGATTTACAATGAGCAGTTCTTC. Its translation is CASSLEGQIYNEQFF.

This rearrangement joins TRBV19 to TRBJ2-2; D is ambiguous. Germline V lookup: CDR1 LNHDA, CDR2 SQIVND (reference sequence). The CDR3 extends over 14 amino acids. With 3 bases removed from V and 2 bases from J, the gap between germline ends came to 7 bases. The DNA for the CDR3 is TGTGCCAGTAGTATTGAGAGTAACACCGGGGAGCTGTTTTTT. This gives the protein CASSIESNTGELFF.

This rearrangement joins TRBV6-1 to TRBJ2-2; tentatively, D is TRBD2 (6 bases). The CDR3 has 16 amino acids. CDR1 is MNHNS, CDR2 SASEGT, per germline. The ends were cut back, 4 bases at V and 1 base at J, with 13 bases in the middle. The CDR3 is CASSVGGSRNTGELFF. CDR3 DNA sequence: TGTGCCAGCAGTGTTGGGGGGTCGCGGAACACCGGGGAGCTGTTTTTT.

CDR3 in amino acids: CASSVDPGGTSGSKETQYF. The CDR3 DNA is TGTGCCAGCAGCGTAGATCCAGGGGGAACTAGCGGGAGTAAAGAGACCCAGTACTTC. The genes are TRBV9 and TRBJ2-5; the match to TRBD2 covers 11 bases. The germline gives CDR1 SGDLS, CDR2 YYNGEE. The junction had 13 bases not matched to a gene; V was cut back by 0 bases and J by 3 bases. This CDR3 spans 19 amino acids.

The chain is built from TRBV10-3 and TRBJ2-7; TRBD1 might be the D (6 bases). Germline V gives CDR1 ENHRY, CDR2 SYGVKD. The length of the CDR3 is 14 residues. Trimming took off 3 bases at V and 6 bases at J, with 15 bases between the two ends. The CDR3: CAISDSGARGEQYF. The CDR3, as DNA: TGTGCCATCAGTGATTCAGGGGCCCGGGGCGAGCAGTACTTC.